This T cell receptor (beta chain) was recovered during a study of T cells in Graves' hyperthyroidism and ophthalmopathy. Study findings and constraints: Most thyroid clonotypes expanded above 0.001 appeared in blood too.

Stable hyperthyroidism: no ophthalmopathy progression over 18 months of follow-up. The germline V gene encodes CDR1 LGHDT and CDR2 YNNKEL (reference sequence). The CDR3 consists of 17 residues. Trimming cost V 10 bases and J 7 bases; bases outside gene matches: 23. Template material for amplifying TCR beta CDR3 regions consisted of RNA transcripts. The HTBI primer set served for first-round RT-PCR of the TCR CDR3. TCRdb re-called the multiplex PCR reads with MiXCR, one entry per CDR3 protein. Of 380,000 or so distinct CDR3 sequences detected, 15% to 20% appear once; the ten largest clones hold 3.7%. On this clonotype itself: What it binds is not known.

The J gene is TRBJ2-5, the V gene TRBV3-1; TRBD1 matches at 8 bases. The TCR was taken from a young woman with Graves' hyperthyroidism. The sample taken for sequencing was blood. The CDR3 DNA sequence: TGTGCCACAACCCCGACAGGGGATATCATTTGGGGAGGGACCCAGTACTTC. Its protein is CATTPTGDIIWGGTQYF.